These 25 T cell receptor beta chains share one sample of origin, sequenced in a study of cytomegalovirus exposure and HLA in healthy donors. PCR amplification relied on 60 Vbeta primers (plus 13 Jbeta primers). Method: immunoSEQ multiplex PCR; TCRdb's copy keeps in-frame clones and lacks some. The sample lists approximately 120,000 clones, more than 65% occurring once. The material sequenced was PBMCs. These receptors were taken from a young man in good health and CMV-seronegative.

The rearrangement joins TRBV6-5 to TRBJ1-5; TRBD1 aligns across 9 bases. V shed 4 bases, J shed 7 bases, and the junction held 2 bases outside the gene matches. From germline, CDR1 is MNHEY and CDR2 SVGAGI. The CDR3 totals 13 residues. CDR3 residues: CASSWDRDQPQHF. The CDR3, as DNA: TGTGCCAGCAGTTGGGACAGGGACCAGCCCCAGCATTTT.

V gene TRBV11-3 combines with J gene TRBJ1-2; 11 bases fit TRBD1. Germline V gene sequence: CDR1 SGHNT, CDR2 YENEEA. The V and J ends lost 5 bases and 8 bases, in that order; junction bases with no gene match: 10. This CDR3 comprises 15 residues. This chain's CDR3 is CASSPYGQGAGGYTF. CDR3 nucleotide sequence: TGTGCCAGCAGCCCGTACGGACAGGGGGCTGGGGGCTACACCTTC. Looking up the rest from reference TRBV11-3 and TRBJ1-2 gives the full variable domain: EAGVVQSPRYKIIEKKQPVAFWCNPISGHNTLYWYLQNLGQGPELLIRYENEEAVDDSQLPKDRFSAERLKGVDSTLKIQPAELGDSAVYLCASSPYGQGAGGYTFGSGTRLTVV.

The genes are TRBV6-6 and TRBJ2-5; 12 bases match TRBD2. From germline, CDR1 is MNHNY and CDR2 SVGAGI (reference sequence). This CDR3 comprises 13 residues. V lost 2 bases, J lost 14 bases, and 6 bases stayed unmatched. The CDR3 DNA reads as TGTGCCAGCAGTTACAGGACTAGCGGGGAGTGTTACTTC. It codes for CASSYRTSGECYF.

The chain couples TRBV6-5 to TRBJ2-7; the D gene is possibly TRBD1 (5 bases). With 6 bases removed from V and 1 base from J, the gap between germline ends came to 16 bases. Germline loops: CDR1 MNHEY, CDR2 SVGAGI. The CDR3 runs to 15 residues. The CDR3 protein is CASRSPTDGSYEQYF. The CDR3, as DNA: TGTGCCAGCAGATCCCCGACAGATGGATCCTACGAGCAGTACTTC.

V and J are TRBV19 and TRBJ2-1; possibly TRBD1 for D (5 bases). Deletions cut 6 bases from V and 4 bases from J, with 7 bases between. The CDR3 sequence is 12 residues long. The germline V gene has CDR1 LNHDA and CDR2 SQIVND (reference sequence). The CDR3 sequence: CASRDTYNEQFF. The CDR3 DNA is TGTGCCAGTAGGGACACTTACAATGAGCAGTTCTTC. The variable domain in full, with the rest retrieved from reference TRBV19 and TRBJ2-1, is DGGITQSPKYLFRKEGQNVTLSCEQNLNHDAMYWYRQDPGQGLRLIYYSQIVNDFQKGDIAEGYSVSREKKESFPLTVTSAQKNPTAFYLCASRDTYNEQFFGPGTRLTVL.

The gene calls are TRBV5-6 and TRBJ2-7; D remains ambiguous. Germline V CDR1 and CDR2: SGHDT, YYEEEE. With 2 bases removed from V and 2 bases from J, the gap between germline ends came to 8 bases. This CDR3 comprises 13 residues. CDR3 sequence (DNA): TGTGCCAGCAGCTTCAGGATGGCCTACGAGCAGTACTTC. Amino acids: CASSFRMAYEQYF.

The chain links TRBV4-2 to TRBJ2-7; D gene uncertain. Between the trimmed V and J ends, which lost 4 bases and 2 bases, there was a span of 15 bases. Germline V CDR1 and CDR2: LGHNA, YNFKEQ. The CDR3 covers 15 residues. The CDR3 sequence is CASSPLSPRAYEQYF. CDR3 nucleotides: TGTGCCAGCAGCCCCCTAAGCCCGCGAGCCTACGAGCAGTACTTC.

V gene TRBV28 combines with J gene TRBJ1-1; D might be TRBD1 (5 bases). This CDR3 contains 17 residues. The V gene lost 5 bases and the J gene lost 1 base, with 20 bases spanning the gap. Germline V gene sequence: CDR1 MDHEN, CDR2 SYDVKM. CDR3 DNA sequence: TGTGCCAGCAGTCCCGGGTCCAGGGTAGGGAAGAACACTGAAGCTTTCTTT. This encodes CASSPGSRVGKNTEAFF.

The chain combines TRBV6-4 with TRBJ2-7, with 7 positions matching TRBD1. The CDR3 loop spans 13 amino acids. Trimming took 9 bases from V and 1 from J; bases not matched to a gene: 6. The V gene's germline CDR1 is MRHNA and CDR2 SNTAGT. The CDR3 bases are TGTGCCAGTGGGACAGACGATTCCTACGAGCAGTACTTC. Translated, it gives CASGTDDSYEQYF.

The chain couples TRBV11-2 to TRBJ1-5; D is perhaps TRBD1 (5 bases). CDR3 size: 15 residues. CDR1 and CDR2 (germline): SGHAT, FQNNGV. V was cut by 5 bases and J by 5 bases, with 16 bases left in between. As DNA, the CDR3 is TGTGCCAGCAGCGACAGAGTTGGGTTGGATCAGCCCCAGCATTTT. It is translated as CASSDRVGLDQPQHF.

V gene TRBV19 combines with J gene TRBJ2-7, with D possibly matching TRBD1 (6 bases). The V end lost 5 bases, the J end lost 3 bases, and 14 bases lay between the germline ends. Germline-derived CDR1 and CDR2 are LNHDA and SQIVND (reference sequence). The CDR3 totals 14 residues. CDR3 DNA: TGTGCCAGTAGTCCGGGACACAACCTCTACGAGCAGTACTTC. Amino acids: CASSPGHNLYEQYF.

The chain is built from TRBV5-1 and TRBJ2-2; D call uncertain. The CDR3 spans 13 residues. V shed 3 bases and J shed 1 base, with 4 bases lying between them. Germline values: CDR1 SGHRS, CDR2 YFSETQ. CDR3 loop: CASSSRNTGELFF. DNA for the CDR3: TGCGCCAGCAGCTCCCGGAACACCGGGGAGCTGTTTTTT. Looking up the rest from reference TRBV5-1 and TRBJ2-2 gives the full variable domain: KAGVTQTPRYLIKTRGQQVTLSCSPISGHRSVSWYQQTPGQGLQFLFEYFSETQRNKGNFPGRFSGRQFSNSRSEMNVSTLELGDSALYLCASSSRNTGELFFGEGSRLTVL.

V and J are TRBV6-1 and TRBJ1-4; D is uncertain. Trimming shortened V by 0 bases and J by 8 bases, and 7 bases separated the two germline ends. The germline V gene encodes CDR1 MNHNS and CDR2 SASEGT. The CDR3 has 13 amino acids. The CDR3 nucleotides read TGTGCCAGCAGTGAAGCGCACTCAGAAAAACTGTTTTTT. The encoded protein is CASSEAHSEKLFF.

This clone appeared a few times. This chain joins TRBV2 and TRBJ1-5; 8 bases match TRBD1. The CDR3 is made up of 14 amino acids. Germline V gives CDR1 SNHLY, CDR2 FYNNEI. Trimming took 6 bases from V and 6 from J; bases not matched to a gene: 7. CDR3 DNA: TGTGCCAGCAGCGAGGACAGGGTGGGTCAGCCCCAGCATTTT. Protein sequence: CASSEDRVGQPQHF.

This chain joins TRBV19 and TRBJ2-3, with 15 bases aligning to TRBD2. V lost 9 bases, J lost 10 bases, and 5 bases stayed unmatched. The germline gives CDR1 LNHDA, CDR2 SQIVND (reference sequence). CDR3 length: 13 amino acids. This chain's CDR3 is CASGLAGGGAQYF. CDR3 DNA: TGTGCCAGCGGACTAGCGGGGGGGGGTGCGCAGTATTTT.

The CDR3 spells CASSLAGSNEKLFF. The CDR3 DNA reads as TGTGCCAGCAGCTTGGCGGGGTCTAATGAAAAACTGTTTTTT. The rearrangement joins TRBV5-4 to TRBJ1-4; D ambiguous. Germline loops: CDR1 SGHNT, CDR2 YYREEE (reference sequence). The CDR3 sequence is 14 residues long. The ends were cut back, 0 bases at V and 3 bases at J, with 6 bases in the middle.

The rearrangement joins TRBV9 to TRBJ2-2, with D tentatively TRBD1 (5 bases). Trimming cost V 1 base and J 4 bases, with 11 bases left between them. The CDR3 sequence is 15 residues long. Per germline, CDR1 SGDLS and CDR2 YYNGEE. In DNA form, the CDR3 reads TGTGCCAGCAGCGTACAGGGTCACGGCACCGGGGAGCTGTTTTTT. Translated, it gives CASSVQGHGTGELFF.

This chain links TRBV6-1 with TRBJ2-3; 13 nucleotides agree with TRBD2. This CDR3 region has 16 residues. Germline V gene lookup returns CDR1 MNHNS and CDR2 SASEGT. V lost 4 bases to trimming and J lost 1 base; unmatched junction nucleotides: 2. The CDR3 DNA follows: TGTGCCAGCAGTGGGACTAGCGGGGGCCGCACAGATACGCAGTATTTT. Its protein product is CASSGTSGGRTDTQYF.

This chain links TRBV9 with TRBJ2-5, with 7 bases matching TRBD2. Germline V lookup: CDR1 SGDLS, CDR2 YYNGEE. The J segment lost 5 bases and the V segment lost 4 bases, leaving 5 bases of the junction unmatched. The CDR3 runs to 13 residues. The CDR3 DNA sequence: TGTGCCAGCAGCCCACGGACTAGTGAGACCCAGTACTTC. Translated, it gives CASSPRTSETQYF. Using reference TRBV9 and TRBJ2-5 for the parts outside the CDR3, the full variable domain is DSGVTQTPKHLITATGQRVTLRCSPRSGDLSVYWYQQSLDQGLQFLIQYYNGEERAKGNILERFSAQQFPDLHSELNLSSLELGDSALYFCASSPRTSETQYFGPGTRLLVL.

The chain uses TRBV5-1 and TRBJ2-2, with 7 bases identical to TRBD1. This CDR3 comprises 17 residues. From germline, CDR1 is SGHRS and CDR2 YFSETQ. With V trimmed by 3 bases and J by 0 bases, 8 bases remained unmatched. The CDR3 DNA reads TGCGCCAGCAGCTCGACCGGGACAGCTTCGAACACCGGGGAGCTGTTTTTT. Encoded protein: CASSSTGTASNTGELFF.

This sequence joins TRBV14 and TRBJ2-5; TRBD2 matches at 10 bases. Germline CDR1 is SGHDN and CDR2 is FVKESK. The CDR3 totals 16 residues. The ends lost 4 bases at V and 5 bases at J; junction bases unmatched: 10. CDR3 sequence reads: CASSLSGGASYETQYF. CDR3 in DNA: TGTGCCAGCAGCCTCAGCGGGGGGGCAAGTTACGAGACCCAGTACTTC.

The V gene is TRBV7-6, the J gene TRBJ2-3; 7 bases map to TRBD2. V shed 1 base and J 8 bases; nucleotides not matched to a gene: 0. The CDR3 runs to 12 residues. Looked up from germline, CDR1 is SGHVS and CDR2 is FNYEAQ. CDR3 in DNA: TGTGCCAGCAGCTTAGGCGGGGGTACGCAGTATTTT. Encoded protein: CASSLGGGTQYF.

There are a few counts of this clone. V is TRBV7-9 and J is TRBJ1-2, with TRBD1 matching over 11 bases. The CDR3 consists of 14 residues. Germline lookup yields CDR1 SEHNR and CDR2 FQNEAQ (reference sequence). V lost 10 bases, J lost 4 bases, and 8 bases stayed unmatched. This CDR3 reads CATSGTGGIYGYTF. The CDR3 bases are TGTGCCACCTCCGGGACAGGGGGTATCTATGGCTACACCTTC.

The chain couples TRBV4-2 to TRBJ2-3, with a tentative D call TRBD2 (5 bases). CDR3 length: 14 residues. V lost 1 base to trimming and J lost 5 bases, with 10 bases between them. The V gene's germline CDR1 is LGHNA and CDR2 YNFKEQ. This chain's CDR3 is CASSQAESGDTQYF. The CDR3 DNA is TGTGCCAGCAGCCAAGCTGAAAGCGGAGATACGCAGTATTTT.

The rearrangement joins TRBV19 to TRBJ1-3, with D uncertain. Trimming cost V 9 bases and J 4 bases, with 10 bases left between them. Germline loops: CDR1 LNHDA, CDR2 SQIVND (reference sequence). The CDR3 is made up of 12 amino acids. The CDR3 DNA sequence: TGTGCCAGCGGGGAGTCGGGAAACACCATATATTTT. This gives the protein CASGESGNTIYF.